This T cell receptor (beta chain) is from a study of blood T cell repertoires in COVID-19. TCRdb's table, derived via immunoSEQ multiplex PCR, lists solely in-frame clones and lacks some. There are around 330,000 clones in the sample; roughly 90% occur only once, and 3% to 4% lies in the top ten. V gave up 4 bases and J gave up 10 bases, with 11 bases separating them. The germline V gene has CDR1 GTSNPN and CDR2 SVGIG (reference sequence). The length of the CDR3 is 12 residues. The TCR sequence derives from a woman between 50 and 59 years old with active or convalescent COVID-19. The sample consisted of peripheral blood. The J gene is TRBJ1-6, the V gene TRBV30; D is unresolved. CDR3 residues: CAWKLIGSPLHF. The DNA for the CDR3 is TGTGCCTGGAAATTGATCGGGTCACCCCTCCACTTT. The full variable domain, with the rest looked up from reference TRBV30 and TRBJ1-6, is SQTIHQWPATLVQPVGSPLSLECTVEGTSNPNLYWYRQAAGRGLQLLFYSVGIGQISSEVPQNLSASRPQDRQFILSSKKLLLSDSGFYLCAWKLIGSPLHFGNGTRLTVT.